The source of this T cell receptor beta chain is a study of post-analysis software for immune sequencing data. Overall study: The courses of disease that were included comprised relapsing-remitting, secondary progressive and progressive-relapsing multiple sclerosis. General study results and limits: Strong co-clustering by F measure linked samples that shared a preparation batch. Controls showed lower frequencies than patients for a handful of TRBV segments, and TRBV5-6, TRBV5-1 and TRBV20-1 were among these.

Researchers reported that TCR beta cDNA libraries carried unique molecular identifiers. T cells numbering about 0.85 to 10 million gave rise to 450,000 to 550,000 cDNA molecules. TCRdb called the PCR reads again in MiXCR, with one record for every CDR3 protein. The top ten clones hold approximately 4.5% of a sample with 800,000 to 950,000 distinct CDR3 sequences, roughly 50% of them seen once. Trimming at V came to 6 bases and at J to 4 bases, leaving 5 bases not matched to a gene. This CDR3 is 13 amino acids long. Germline CDR1 reads MNHNY; CDR2 reads SVGAGI (reference sequence). Details on this clonotype: Antigen specificity is unknown.

The chain carries TRBV6-6 and TRBJ1-2, with TRBD1 identical over 7 bases. Sequenced sample: blood. This sequence was found in a girl between 10 and 17 years old with multiple sclerosis. CDR3 sequence reads: CASRTQGSYGYTF. CDR3 nucleotides: TGTGCCAGCAGAACACAGGGGAGCTATGGCTACACCTTC.